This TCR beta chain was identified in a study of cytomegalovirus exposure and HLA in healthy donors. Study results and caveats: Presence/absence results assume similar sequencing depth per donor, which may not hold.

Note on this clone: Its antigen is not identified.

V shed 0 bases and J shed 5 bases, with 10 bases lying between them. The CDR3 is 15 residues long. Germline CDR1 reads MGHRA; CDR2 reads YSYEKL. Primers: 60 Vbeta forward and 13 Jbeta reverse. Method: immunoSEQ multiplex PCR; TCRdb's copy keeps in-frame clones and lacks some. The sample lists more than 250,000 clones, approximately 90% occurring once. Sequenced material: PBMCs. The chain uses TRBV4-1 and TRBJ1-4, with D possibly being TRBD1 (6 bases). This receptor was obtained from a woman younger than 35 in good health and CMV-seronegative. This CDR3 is CASSQERGGNEKLFF. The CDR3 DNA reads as TGCGCCAGCAGCCAAGAAAGAGGGGGAAATGAAAAACTGTTTTTT.